The TCR beta chain under discussion was sequenced for a study of CD8+ T cells in alopecia areata. Looking at the study overall: Patients remained on tofacitinib for 6 to 18 months and then went 6 months without it. Points from the study as a whole: Amid tofacitinib therapy, many expanded lesional clones stayed present in scalp and blood. Tofacitinib significantly decreased scalp clonality and expanded CD8+ clones among top 100.

Documented treatment: oral pan-JAK inhibitor, 5-10 mg twice daily. Researchers took lesional scalp punch biopsies and peripheral blood from people who were alopecia areata patients. Extracted RNA was reverse transcribed, and the resulting cDNA served as sequencing template. Assay used: immunoSEQ multiplex PCR; TCRdb lists only in-frame clones, some missing. Of 150,000 to 200,000 clones in the sample, roughly 62% were seen once. V was pared by 4 bases and J by 7 bases, with 18 bases of the junction left unmatched. The CDR3 consists of 18 residues. Germline lookup yields CDR1 SNHLY and CDR2 FYNNEI. A word on this clone: Its cognate antigen is unknown.

This receptor was identified in a human donor with alopecia areata. This chain joins TRBV2 and TRBJ2-7; 11 positions match TRBD1. Here the sequenced sample was CD8+ T cells sorted from blood, taken at week 24, from a patient treated with tofacitinib. In DNA, the CDR3 is TGTGCCAGCAGTGGCCGGACAGGGGGCCAACGGAGAACGTTGGAGCAGTACTTC. It specifies CASSGRTGGQRRTLEQYF.